The clone carrying this T cell receptor beta chain was detected a few times. People who had autoimmune disease history or systemic immunosuppression were excluded. This sample is drawn from a study of OX40 agonist ivuxolimab in advanced cancers. The CDR3 has 14 amino acids. The ends lost 4 bases at V and 1 base at J; junction bases unmatched: 3. Germline loops: CDR1 SGHRS, CDR2 YFSETQ. TCRdb keeps only in-frame clones here, not all; method: immunoSEQ multiplex PCR. The sample contains tens of thousands of clones, around four fifths of which appear only once. Sequenced material: CD4+ or CD8+ T cells sorted from blood, taken in a trial of the OX40 agonist ivuxolimab. The V call is TRBV5-1, the J call TRBJ1-1; 8 bases match TRBD1. The sequence was obtained from an adult with an advanced solid tumor such as melanoma, head and neck, liver or kidney cancer. CDR3 DNA: TGCGCCAGCAGCGCGGACAGGGAGAACACTGAAGCTTTCTTT. Translated: CASSADRENTEAFF.